Below, 25 T cell receptor beta chains from the same sample are listed, as sequenced in a study of cytomegalovirus exposure and HLA in healthy donors. PCR was performed using 60 Vbeta and 13 Jbeta primers. Sequenced by immunoSEQ multiplex PCR; TCRdb stores in-frame clones only, minus some. This sample has about 130,000 clones; 75% to 85% occur once, and the top ten carry 2.5% to 3%. The sequencing input was PBMCs. The source of these receptors is a woman aged 18-29 years in good health and CMV-seropositive.

V gene TRBV18 combines with J gene TRBJ2-7, with TRBD1 matching over 7 bases. The CDR3 is 11 amino acids. The V and J ends lost 5 bases and 7 bases, in that order; junction bases with no gene match: 2. Per germline, CDR1 KGHSH and CDR2 LQKENI. The CDR3 loop reads CASSAQGEQYF. The CDR3, as DNA: TGTGCCAGCTCAGCACAGGGGGAGCAGTACTTC.

This clone was counted once. This sequence joins TRBV9 and TRBJ2-5, with a weak D call TRBD2 (5 bases). CDR1 and CDR2 (germline): SGDLS, YYNGEE. Trimming left V 0 bases short and J 3 bases short, with 9 bases between. The length of the CDR3 is 14 residues. CDR3: CASSVGTGEETQYF. DNA for the CDR3: TGTGCCAGCAGCGTAGGGACTGGAGAAGAGACCCAGTACTTC.

The genes are TRBV5-1 and TRBJ2-3, with a possible D match to TRBD1 (6 bases). The ends were cut back, 3 bases at V and 2 bases at J, with 10 bases in the middle. Germline values: CDR1 SGHRS, CDR2 YFSETQ. The CDR3 is 14 amino acids. In nucleotides, the CDR3 is TGCGCCAGCAGCTACAGGGACAACACAGATACGCAGTATTTT. It codes for CASSYRDNTDTQYF.

The chain uses TRBV4-2 and TRBJ2-3, with 9 positions matching TRBD2. V shed 3 bases and J 4 bases; nucleotides not matched to a gene: 8. The CDR3 covers 16 residues. CDR1 is LGHNA and CDR2 is YNFKEQ in the germline V gene. CDR3 DNA sequence: TGTGCCAGCAGCCAGAGGGCGGGGGGGGGCGCAGATACGCAGTATTTT. Amino acid sequence: CASSQRAGGGADTQYF.

This clone was observed a handful of times. V gene TRBV30 combines with J gene TRBJ1-6, with a possible D match to TRBD1 (5 bases). This CDR3 spans 15 amino acids. Germline V CDR1 and CDR2: GTSNPN, SVGIG (reference sequence). V was trimmed by 2 bases and J by 7 bases, leaving 15 bases between them. The CDR3 region is CAWSTRQGTNSPLHF. The DNA for the CDR3 is TGTGCCTGGAGTACGCGCCAGGGAACGAATTCACCCCTCCACTTT.

Details on this clone: Other DNA sequences in this sample translate to the same CDR3. The chain employs TRBV7-6 and TRBJ2-3; 9 nucleotides agree with TRBD2. Germline loops: CDR1 SGHVS, CDR2 FNYEAQ. After removal of 3 bases from V and 3 bases from J, the junction contained 1 base not matched to a gene. CDR3 length: 14 residues. DNA of the CDR3: TGTGCCAGCAGCTTGGCGGGGGGGACAGATACGCAGTATTTT. Amino acids: CASSLAGGTDTQYF.

The chain couples TRBV6-1 to TRBJ2-1; D is perhaps TRBD1 (6 bases). CDR3 length equals 15 residues. The V gene's germline CDR1 is MNHNS and CDR2 SASEGT. The V end lost 4 bases, the J end lost 9 bases, and 19 bases lay between the germline ends. This chain's CDR3 is CASSGSQGISAEQFF. The CDR3 nucleotides are TGTGCCAGCAGTGGGTCGCAGGGGATTTCGGCTGAGCAGTTCTTC.

The genes are TRBV10-3 and TRBJ2-3; no clear D gene. The CDR3 length is 13 residues. V was clipped by 8 bases and J by 1 base, with 10 bases between them. The V gene's germline CDR1 is ENHRY and CDR2 SYGVKD. The CDR3 loop reads CAIDITGTDTQYF. The CDR3 DNA reads as TGTGCCATCGACATAACTGGCACAGATACGCAGTATTTT.

This chain joins TRBV7-6 and TRBJ2-2, with 7 bases fitting TRBD2. This CDR3 is 15 amino acids long. The germline CDR1 and CDR2 sequences are SGHVS and FNYEAQ. V trimming: 1 base; J trimming: 4 bases; junction bases outside the gene matches: 3. Here the CDR3 reads CASSLGLASTGELFF. CDR3 bases: TGTGCCAGCAGCTTAGGACTAGCTAGCACCGGGGAGCTGTTTTTT.

This clone was seen just once. The J gene is TRBJ1-3, the V gene TRBV7-6, with 7 bases fitting TRBD1. This CDR3 spans 15 amino acids. Germline lookup yields CDR1 SGHVS and CDR2 FNYEAQ. J lost 4 bases, V lost 5 bases, and 8 bases had no gene match. CDR3 sequence reads: CASSPGQKSGNTIYF. The CDR3 DNA is TGTGCCAGCAGCCCGGGACAGAAGTCGGGAAACACCATATATTTT. The variable domain in full, completed from reference TRBV7-6 and TRBJ1-3, reads GAGVSQSPRYKVTKRGQDVALRCDPISGHVSLYWYRQALGQGPEFLTYFNYEAQQDKSGLPNDRFSAERPEGSISTLTIQRTEQRDSAMYRCASSPGQKSGNTIYFGEGSWLTVV.

This clone appeared once. In the same sample, other DNA sequences code for this CDR3. J is TRBJ1-1 and V is TRBV7-3, with D possibly TRBD1 on 5 matching bases. In germline, CDR1 is SGHTA, CDR2 FQGTGA. V lost 3 bases and J 1 base, leaving 6 bases between the germline ends. The CDR3 spans 13 residues. The CDR3 nucleotides read TGTGCCAGCAGCTTCGGGGGGAACACTGAAGCTTTCTTT. Amino acid sequence: CASSFGGNTEAFF.

The chain uses TRBV27 and TRBJ2-5; D is possibly TRBD1 (6 bases). CDR1 and CDR2 from the germline V gene are MNHEY and SMNVEV (reference sequence). CDR3 length equals 13 residues. Trimming pared 3 bases from V and 4 bases from J, leaving 9 bases between. The CDR3 reads CASSLTGGETQYF. Here the CDR3 DNA reads TGTGCCAGCAGTTTGACAGGCGGAGAGACCCAGTACTTC.

This chain uses TRBV5-1 with TRBJ1-2; TRBD1 might be the D (6 bases). Germline V gives CDR1 SGHRS, CDR2 YFSETQ. Trimming left V 4 bases short and J 6 bases short, with 13 bases between. The CDR3 sequence is 13 residues long. The CDR3 here is CASSLPGVNGYTF. The CDR3 coding sequence is TGCGCCAGCAGCCTTCCAGGGGTAAATGGCTACACCTTC. The whole variable domain, filled in from reference TRBV5-1 and TRBJ1-2, reads KAGVTQTPRYLIKTRGQQVTLSCSPISGHRSVSWYQQTPGQGLQFLFEYFSETQRNKGNFPGRFSGRQFSNSRSEMNVSTLELGDSALYLCASSLPGVNGYTFGSGTRLTVV.

By sample fraction, this clone is medium-sized. The chain employs TRBV19 and TRBJ2-1, with D perhaps TRBD2 (5 bases). With 3 bases removed from V and 8 bases from J, the gap between germline ends came to 11 bases. The CDR3 totals 13 residues. The germline gives CDR1 LNHDA, CDR2 SQIVND (reference sequence). CDR3 region: CASSIADGDEQFF. The CDR3 DNA follows: TGTGCCAGTAGTATCGCTGACGGGGATGAGCAGTTCTTC. Full variable domain (rest looked up from reference TRBV19 and TRBJ2-1): DGGITQSPKYLFRKEGQNVTLSCEQNLNHDAMYWYRQDPGQGLRLIYYSQIVNDFQKGDIAEGYSVSREKKESFPLTVTSAQKNPTAFYLCASSIADGDEQFFGPGTRLTVL.

CDR3 residues: CASSLVGRGYDEQYF. CDR3 coding DNA: TGTGCCAGCAGCTTAGTTGGCAGGGGGTACGACGAGCAGTACTTC. The chain is built from TRBV7-9 and TRBJ2-7, with 7 bases aligning to TRBD1. The V segment lost 1 base and the J segment 5 bases; nucleotides outside the gene matches: 8. CDR1 and CDR2 (germline): SEHNR, FQNEAQ (reference sequence). CDR3 length equals 15 residues.

The V call is TRBV2, the J call TRBJ2-1; D gene ambiguous. Looked up from germline, CDR1 is SNHLY and CDR2 is FYNNEI. The CDR3 is made up of 13 amino acids. V shed 3 bases and J shed 6 bases, with 9 bases lying between them. CDR3 residues: CASSEFRFNEQFF. CDR3 in DNA: TGTGCCAGCAGTGAGTTCAGATTCAATGAGCAGTTCTTC.

The rearrangement uses TRBV11-2 and TRBJ1-4; 10 bases agree with TRBD1. The trim removed 5 bases at V and 7 bases at J, leaving 4 bases unmatched. This CDR3 has 14 residues. Germline-derived CDR1 and CDR2 are SGHAT and FQNNGV. CDR3 DNA: TGTGCCAGCAGCCCCGGGACAGGGGTTGAAAAACTGTTTTTT. This sequence encodes CASSPGTGVEKLFF.

The genes are TRBV7-4 and TRBJ1-2; tentatively, D is TRBD1 (5 bases). The CDR3 consists of 13 residues. The germline V gene has CDR1 SGHVT and CDR2 SQSDAQ. V was shortened by 9 bases and J by 5 bases, with 16 bases between the two germline ends. CDR3 protein: CARGRGSRYGYTF. The CDR3 nucleotides are TGTGCCAGAGGGAGGGGATCGAGGTATGGCTACACCTTC.

The chain carries TRBV6-1 and TRBJ2-7; 7 bases fit TRBD1. CDR1 MNHNS and CDR2 SASEGT come from the germline V gene. This CDR3 spans 14 amino acids. Trimming removed 6 bases from V and 1 base from J; junction bases left unmatched: 6. The CDR3 DNA reads as TGTGCCAGCAGACCCAAGACAGGGTCCTACGAGCAGTACTTC. It specifies CASRPKTGSYEQYF.

The gene calls are TRBV2 and TRBJ2-3, with TRBD2 identical over 13 bases. Germline values: CDR1 SNHLY, CDR2 FYNNEI. The CDR3 consists of 15 residues. Trimming took 6 bases from V and 2 from J; bases not matched to a gene: 2. CDR3 in DNA: TGTGCCAGCAGGGGACTAGCGGGGAACACAGATACGCAGTATTTT. Translation: CASRGLAGNTDTQYF.

This clone has only one observation. The chain links TRBV30 to TRBJ2-2; 9 bases map to TRBD2. V lost 3 bases and J lost 5; bases outside the gene matches: 7. Germline-derived CDR1 and CDR2 are GTSNPN and SVGIG (reference sequence). The CDR3 loop spans 15 amino acids. This chain's CDR3 is CAWRLGLAGTGELFF. The DNA of the CDR3 is TGTGCCTGGAGGCTGGGACTAGCAGGAACCGGGGAGCTGTTTTTT.

The rearrangement uses TRBV7-3 and TRBJ2-2; tentative D call: TRBD1 (7 bases). CDR3 size: 15 residues. CDR1 SGHTA and CDR2 FQGTGA come from the germline V gene. V was trimmed by 2 bases and J by 3 bases, leaving 10 bases between them. The CDR3 DNA sequence: TGTGCCAGCAGCTTACAGGGGGGCGACACCGGGGAGCTGTTTTTT. Translation gives CASSLQGGDTGELFF.

This clone was recorded only once. This chain uses TRBV30 with TRBJ2-7; maybe TRBD1 (5 bases). Trimming removed 0 bases from V and 3 bases from J, with 12 bases in between. Germline-derived CDR1 and CDR2 are GTSNPN and SVGIG (reference sequence). The CDR3 is 14 residues long. CDR3 amino acids: CAWSVGGAVYEQYF. The CDR3 DNA sequence: TGTGCCTGGAGTGTCGGTGGGGCGGTCTACGAGCAGTACTTC.

The chain has TRBV20-1 and TRBJ1-4, with 7 bases lining up with TRBD1. The germline CDR1 and CDR2 sequences are DFQATT and SNEGSKA (reference sequence). With V trimmed by 6 bases and J by 8 bases, 3 bases remained unmatched. The CDR3 totals 11 residues. The CDR3 sequence is CSAKGAEKLFF. CDR3 nucleotides: TGCAGTGCCAAGGGGGCCGAAAAACTGTTTTTT.

This clone was recorded many times. The V and J genes are TRBV6-1 and TRBJ2-3; a weak D match, TRBD2 (7 bases). Trimming pared 6 bases from V and 2 bases from J, leaving 15 bases between. CDR1 MNHNS and CDR2 SASEGT come from the germline V gene. This CDR3 has 15 residues. Here the CDR3 DNA reads TGTGCCAGCAGGCCGGGGGGCCTCAACACAGATACGCAGTATTTT. Encoded protein: CASRPGGLNTDTQYF.